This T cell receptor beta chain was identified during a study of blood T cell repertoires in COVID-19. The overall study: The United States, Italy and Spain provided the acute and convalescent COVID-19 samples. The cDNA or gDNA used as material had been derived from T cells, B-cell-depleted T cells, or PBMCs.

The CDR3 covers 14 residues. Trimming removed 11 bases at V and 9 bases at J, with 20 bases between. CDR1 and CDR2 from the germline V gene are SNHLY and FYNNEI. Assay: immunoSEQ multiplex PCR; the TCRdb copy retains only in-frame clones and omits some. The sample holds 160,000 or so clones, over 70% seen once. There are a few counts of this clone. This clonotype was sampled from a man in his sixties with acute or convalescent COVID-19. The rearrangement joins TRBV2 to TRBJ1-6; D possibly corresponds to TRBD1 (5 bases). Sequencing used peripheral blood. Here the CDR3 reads CAGQLQAGVSPLHF. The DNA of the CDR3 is TGTGCCGGGCAGTTACAGGCGGGAGTTTCACCCCTCCACTTT.